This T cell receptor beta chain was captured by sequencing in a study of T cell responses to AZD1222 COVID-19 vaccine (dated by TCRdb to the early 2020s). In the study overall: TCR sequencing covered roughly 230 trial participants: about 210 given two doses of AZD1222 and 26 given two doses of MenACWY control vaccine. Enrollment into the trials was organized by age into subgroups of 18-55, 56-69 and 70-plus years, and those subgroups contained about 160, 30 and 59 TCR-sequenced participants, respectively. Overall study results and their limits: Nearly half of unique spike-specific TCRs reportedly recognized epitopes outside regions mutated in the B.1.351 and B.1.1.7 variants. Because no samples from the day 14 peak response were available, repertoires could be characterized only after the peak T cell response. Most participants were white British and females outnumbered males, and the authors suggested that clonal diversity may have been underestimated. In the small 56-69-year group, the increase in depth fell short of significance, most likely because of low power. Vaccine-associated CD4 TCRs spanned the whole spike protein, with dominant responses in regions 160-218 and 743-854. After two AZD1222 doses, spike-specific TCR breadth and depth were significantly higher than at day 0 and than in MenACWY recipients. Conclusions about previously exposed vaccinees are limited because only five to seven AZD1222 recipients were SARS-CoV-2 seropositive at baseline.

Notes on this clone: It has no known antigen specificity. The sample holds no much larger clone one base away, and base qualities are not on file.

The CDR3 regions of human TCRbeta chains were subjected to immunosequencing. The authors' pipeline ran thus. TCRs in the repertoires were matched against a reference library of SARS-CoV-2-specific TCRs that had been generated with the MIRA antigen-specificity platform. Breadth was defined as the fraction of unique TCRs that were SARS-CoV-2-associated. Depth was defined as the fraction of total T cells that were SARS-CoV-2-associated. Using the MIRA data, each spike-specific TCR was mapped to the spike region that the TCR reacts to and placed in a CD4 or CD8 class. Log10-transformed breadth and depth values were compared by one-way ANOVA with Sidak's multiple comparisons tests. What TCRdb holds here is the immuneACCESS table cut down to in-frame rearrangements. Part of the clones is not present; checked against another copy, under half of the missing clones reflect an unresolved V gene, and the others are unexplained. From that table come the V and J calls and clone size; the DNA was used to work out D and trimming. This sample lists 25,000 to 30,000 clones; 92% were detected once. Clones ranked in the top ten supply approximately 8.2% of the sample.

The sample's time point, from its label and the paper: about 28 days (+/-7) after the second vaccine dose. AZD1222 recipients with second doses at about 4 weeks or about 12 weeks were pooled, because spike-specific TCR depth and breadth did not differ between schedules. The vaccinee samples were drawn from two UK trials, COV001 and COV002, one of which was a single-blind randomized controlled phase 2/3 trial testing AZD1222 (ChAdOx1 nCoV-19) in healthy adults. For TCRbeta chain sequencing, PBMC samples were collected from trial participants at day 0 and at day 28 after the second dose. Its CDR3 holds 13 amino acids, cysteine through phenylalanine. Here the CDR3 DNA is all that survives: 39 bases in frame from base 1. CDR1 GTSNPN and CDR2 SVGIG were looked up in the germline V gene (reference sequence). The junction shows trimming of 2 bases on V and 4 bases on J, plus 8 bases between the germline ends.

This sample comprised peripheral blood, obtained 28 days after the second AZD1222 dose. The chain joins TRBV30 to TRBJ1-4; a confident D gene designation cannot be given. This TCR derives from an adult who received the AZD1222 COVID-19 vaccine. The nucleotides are TGTGCCTGGAGTCTCTCAGTTAATGAAAAACTGTTTTTT. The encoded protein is CAWSLSVNEKLFF.